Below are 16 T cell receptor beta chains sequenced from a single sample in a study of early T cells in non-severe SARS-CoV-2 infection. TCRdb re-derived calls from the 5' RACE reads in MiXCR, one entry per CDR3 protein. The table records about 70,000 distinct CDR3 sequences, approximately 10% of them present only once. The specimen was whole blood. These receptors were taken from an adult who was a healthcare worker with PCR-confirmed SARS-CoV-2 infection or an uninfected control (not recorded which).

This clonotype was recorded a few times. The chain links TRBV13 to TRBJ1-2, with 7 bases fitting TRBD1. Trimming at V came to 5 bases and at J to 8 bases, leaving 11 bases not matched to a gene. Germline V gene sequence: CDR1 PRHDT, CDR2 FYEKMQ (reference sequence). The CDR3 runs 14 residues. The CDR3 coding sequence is TGTGCCAGCAGCCCCCAGGGGGGGGCTGAGGGCTACACCTTC. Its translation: CASSPQGGAEGYTF.

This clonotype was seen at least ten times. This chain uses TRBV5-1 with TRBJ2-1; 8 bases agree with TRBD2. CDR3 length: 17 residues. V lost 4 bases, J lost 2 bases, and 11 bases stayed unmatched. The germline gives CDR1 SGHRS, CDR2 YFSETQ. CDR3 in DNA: TGCGCCAGCAGCCCCCTTTTGCGGGGGGCTGCCTACAATGAGCAGTTCTTC. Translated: CASSPLLRGAAYNEQFF.

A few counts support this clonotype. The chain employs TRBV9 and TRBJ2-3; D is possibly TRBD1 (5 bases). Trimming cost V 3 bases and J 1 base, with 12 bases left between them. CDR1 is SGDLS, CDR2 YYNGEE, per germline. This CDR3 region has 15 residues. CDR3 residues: CASSEEGAGTDTQYF. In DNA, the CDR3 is TGTGCCAGCAGCGAAGAAGGGGCGGGCACAGATACGCAGTATTTT.

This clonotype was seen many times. CDR3 protein: CASSFLAGANNEQFF. CDR3 in DNA: TGCGCCAGCAGCTTCTTAGCGGGGGCAAACAATGAGCAGTTCTTC. This chain connects TRBV5-1 to TRBJ2-1; the match to TRBD2 covers 9 bases. The CDR3 contains 15 residues. J gave up 5 bases and V 2 bases, and 5 bases lay outside the gene matches. Germline V gives CDR1 SGHRS, CDR2 YFSETQ. Drawing the rest from reference TRBV5-1 and TRBJ2-1, the complete variable domain is KAGVTQTPRYLIKTRGQQVTLSCSPISGHRSVSWYQQTPGQGLQFLFEYFSETQRNKGNFPGRFSGRQFSNSRSEMNVSTLELGDSALYLCASSFLAGANNEQFFGPGTRLTVL.

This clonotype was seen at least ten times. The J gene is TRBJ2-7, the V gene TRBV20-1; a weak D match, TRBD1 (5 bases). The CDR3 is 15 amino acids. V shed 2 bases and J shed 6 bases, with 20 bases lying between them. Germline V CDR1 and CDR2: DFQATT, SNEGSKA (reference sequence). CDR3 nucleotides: TGCAGTGCTAGACCCTCAGGCGGCAGGGCGGTCGAGCAGTACTTC. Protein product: CSARPSGGRAVEQYF.

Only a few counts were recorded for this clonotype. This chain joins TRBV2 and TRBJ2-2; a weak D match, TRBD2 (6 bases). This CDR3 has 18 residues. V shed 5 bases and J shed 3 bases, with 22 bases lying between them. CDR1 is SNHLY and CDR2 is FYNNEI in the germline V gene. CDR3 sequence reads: CASSPHGGGMTDTGELFF. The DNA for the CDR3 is TGTGCCAGCAGTCCACACGGGGGTGGGATGACGGACACCGGGGAGCTGTTTTTT. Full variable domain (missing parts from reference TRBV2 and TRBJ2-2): EPEVTQTPSHQVTQMGQEVILRCVPISNHLYFYWYRQILGQKVEFLVSFYNNEISEKSEIFDDQFSVERPDGSNFTLKIRSTKLEDSAMYFCASSPHGGGMTDTGELFFGEGSRLTVL.

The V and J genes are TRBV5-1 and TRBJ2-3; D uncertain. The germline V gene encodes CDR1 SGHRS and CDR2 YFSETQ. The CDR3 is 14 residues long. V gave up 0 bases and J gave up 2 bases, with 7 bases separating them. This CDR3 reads CASSLDSVTDTQYF. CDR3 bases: TGCGCCAGCAGCTTGGATTCAGTCACAGATACGCAGTATTTT.

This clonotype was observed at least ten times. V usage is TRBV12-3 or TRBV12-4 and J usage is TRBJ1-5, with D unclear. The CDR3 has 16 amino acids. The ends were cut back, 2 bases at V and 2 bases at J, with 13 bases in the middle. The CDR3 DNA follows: TGTGCCAGCAGTTTAAGCGGCCTAGGTGGCAATCAGCCCCAGCATTTT. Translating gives CASSLSGLGGNQPQHF.

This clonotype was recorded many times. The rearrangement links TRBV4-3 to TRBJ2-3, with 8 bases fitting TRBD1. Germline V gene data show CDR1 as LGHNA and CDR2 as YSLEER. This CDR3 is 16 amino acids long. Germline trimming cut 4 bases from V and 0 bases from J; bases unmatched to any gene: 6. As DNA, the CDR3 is TGCGCCAGCAGCCCCGGACAGGGATCTAGCACAGATACGCAGTATTTT. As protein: CASSPGQGSSTDTQYF.

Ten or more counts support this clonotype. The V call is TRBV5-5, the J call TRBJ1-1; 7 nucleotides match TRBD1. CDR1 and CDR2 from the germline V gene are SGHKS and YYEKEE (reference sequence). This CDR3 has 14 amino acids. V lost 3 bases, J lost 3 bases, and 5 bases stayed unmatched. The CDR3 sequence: CASSSQGGYTEAFF. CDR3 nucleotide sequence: TGTGCCAGCAGCTCGCAGGGGGGCTACACTGAAGCTTTCTTT. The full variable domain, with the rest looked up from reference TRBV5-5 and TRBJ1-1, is DAGVTQSPTHLIKTRGQQVTLRCSPISGHKSVSWYQQVLGQGPQFIFQYYEKEERGRGNFPDRFSARQFPNYSSELNVNALLLGDSALYLCASSSQGGYTEAFFGQGTRLTVV.

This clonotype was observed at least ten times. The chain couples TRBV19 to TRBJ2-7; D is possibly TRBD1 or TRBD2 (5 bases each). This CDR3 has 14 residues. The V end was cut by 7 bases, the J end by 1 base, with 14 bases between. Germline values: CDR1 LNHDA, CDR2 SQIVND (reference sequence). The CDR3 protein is CASMPGTVSYEQYF. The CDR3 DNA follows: TGTGCCAGTATGCCCGGGACGGTATCCTACGAGCAGTACTTC. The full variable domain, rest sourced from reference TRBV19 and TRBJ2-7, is DGGITQSPKYLFRKEGQNVTLSCEQNLNHDAMYWYRQDPGQGLRLIYYSQIVNDFQKGDIAEGYSVSREKKESFPLTVTSAQKNPTAFYLCASMPGTVSYEQYFGPGTRLTVT.

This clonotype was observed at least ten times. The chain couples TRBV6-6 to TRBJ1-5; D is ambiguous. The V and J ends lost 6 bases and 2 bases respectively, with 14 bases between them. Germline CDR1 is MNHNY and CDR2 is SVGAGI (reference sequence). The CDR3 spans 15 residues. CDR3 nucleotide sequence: TGTGCCAGCAGGCTCTTGGGCGGAGGCAATCAGCCCCAGCATTTT. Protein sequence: CASRLLGGGNQPQHF.

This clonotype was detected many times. The CDR3 region is CSARVSGEETQYF. CDR3 bases: TGCAGTGCTAGAGTATCGGGGGAAGAGACCCAGTACTTC. This chain connects TRBV20-1 to TRBJ2-5, with a weak D call TRBD2 (6 bases). In germline, CDR1 is DFQATT, CDR2 SNEGSKA (reference sequence). The V and J ends lost 1 base and 3 bases respectively, with 9 bases between them. This CDR3 has 13 residues.

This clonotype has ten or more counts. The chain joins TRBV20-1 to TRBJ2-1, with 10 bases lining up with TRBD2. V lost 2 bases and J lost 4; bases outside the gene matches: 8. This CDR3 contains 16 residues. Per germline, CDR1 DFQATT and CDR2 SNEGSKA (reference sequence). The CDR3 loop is CSARMSGGDLYNEQFF. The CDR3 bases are TGCAGTGCTAGAATGAGCGGGGGGGACTTATACAATGAGCAGTTCTTC.

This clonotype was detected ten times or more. The CDR3 DNA is TGCAGCGTGTCTCAGACAGGGGGTCCCTACGAGCAGTACTTC. Protein: CSVSQTGGPYEQYF. The chain carries TRBV29-1 and TRBJ2-7, with 9 bases identical to TRBD1. This CDR3 is built from 14 residues. J lost 2 bases, V lost 6 bases, and 8 bases had no gene match. Germline V CDR1 and CDR2: SQVTM, ANQGSEA.

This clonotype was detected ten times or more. CDR3 region: CASSDWTGSYEQYF. CDR3 sequence (DNA): TGTGCCAGCAGTGACTGGACAGGATCCTACGAGCAGTACTTC. V and J are TRBV6-1 and TRBJ2-7; 7 bases match TRBD1. Per the germline V gene, CDR1 is MNHNS and CDR2 is SASEGT. This CDR3 is built from 14 residues. J lost 1 base, V lost 3 bases, and 3 bases had no gene match.